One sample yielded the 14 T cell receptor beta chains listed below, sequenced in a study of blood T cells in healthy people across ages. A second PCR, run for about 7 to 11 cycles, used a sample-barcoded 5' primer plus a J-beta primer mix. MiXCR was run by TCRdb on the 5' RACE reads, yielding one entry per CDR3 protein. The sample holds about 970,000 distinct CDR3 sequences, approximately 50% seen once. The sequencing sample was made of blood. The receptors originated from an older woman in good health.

The CDR3 is CASRFSGRNEQFF. CDR3 in DNA: TGTGCCAGCAGATTTAGCGGGAGGAATGAGCAGTTCTTC. The V call is TRBV6-2 or TRBV6-3, the J call TRBJ2-1; 10 bases map to TRBD2. V gave up 6 bases and J gave up 7 bases; unmatched junction bases: 3. The germline V gene has CDR1 MNHEY and CDR2 SVGEGT. The CDR3 is 13 amino acids.

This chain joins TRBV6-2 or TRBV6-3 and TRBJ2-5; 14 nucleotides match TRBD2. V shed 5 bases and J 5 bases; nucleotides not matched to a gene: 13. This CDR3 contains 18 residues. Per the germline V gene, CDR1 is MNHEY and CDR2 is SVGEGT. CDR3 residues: CASSGPGLAGEGRETQYF. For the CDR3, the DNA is TGTGCCAGCAGTGGACCGGGACTAGCGGGAGAAGGGCGTGAGACCCAGTACTTC.

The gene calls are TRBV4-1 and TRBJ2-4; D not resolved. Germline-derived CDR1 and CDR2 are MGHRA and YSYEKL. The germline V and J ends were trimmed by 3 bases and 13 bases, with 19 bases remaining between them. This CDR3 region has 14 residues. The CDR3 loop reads CASSHPVRSFEQYF. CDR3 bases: TGCGCCAGCAGCCACCCGGTTCGGAGTTTTGAGCAGTACTTC.

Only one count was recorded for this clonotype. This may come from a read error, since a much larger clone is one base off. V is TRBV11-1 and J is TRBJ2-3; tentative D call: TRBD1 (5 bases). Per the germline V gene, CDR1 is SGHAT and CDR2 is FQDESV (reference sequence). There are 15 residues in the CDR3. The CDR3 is CASSLPAARTGTQYF. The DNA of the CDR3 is TGTGCCAGCAGCCTCCCAGCAGCTCGCACAGGTACGCAGTATTTT.

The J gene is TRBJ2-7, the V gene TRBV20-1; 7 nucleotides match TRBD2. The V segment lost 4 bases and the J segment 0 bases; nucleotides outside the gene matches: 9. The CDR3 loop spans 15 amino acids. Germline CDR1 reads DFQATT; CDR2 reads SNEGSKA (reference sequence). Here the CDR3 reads CSATSTAGSSYEQYF. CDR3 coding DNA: TGCAGTGCTACTTCGACAGCGGGGAGCTCCTACGAGCAGTACTTC.

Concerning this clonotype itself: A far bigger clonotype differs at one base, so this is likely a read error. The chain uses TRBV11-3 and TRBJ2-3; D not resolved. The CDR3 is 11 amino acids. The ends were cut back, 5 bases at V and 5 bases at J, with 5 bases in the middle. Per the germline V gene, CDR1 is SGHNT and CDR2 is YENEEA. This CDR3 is CASSIGDTQYF. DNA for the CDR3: TGTGCCAGCAGCATCGGAGATACGCAGTATTTT.

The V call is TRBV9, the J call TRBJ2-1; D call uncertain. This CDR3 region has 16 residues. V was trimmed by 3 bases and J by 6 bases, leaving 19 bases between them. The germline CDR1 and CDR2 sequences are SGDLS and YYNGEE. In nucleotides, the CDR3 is TGTGCCAGCAGCGAAGGTGGCGAGATCGTTTTCAATGAGCAGTTCTTC. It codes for CASSEGGEIVFNEQFF.

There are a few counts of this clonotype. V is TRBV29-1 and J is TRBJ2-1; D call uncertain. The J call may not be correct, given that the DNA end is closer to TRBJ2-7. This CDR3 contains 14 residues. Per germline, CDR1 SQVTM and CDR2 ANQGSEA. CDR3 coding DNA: TGCAGCGTTGAGAACCGTGCTTGGGCCAATGAGCAGTACTTC. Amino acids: CSVENRAWANEQYF.

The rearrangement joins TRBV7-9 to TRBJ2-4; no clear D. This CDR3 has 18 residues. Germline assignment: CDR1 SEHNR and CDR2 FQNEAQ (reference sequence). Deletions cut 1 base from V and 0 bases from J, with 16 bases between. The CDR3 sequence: CASSLVQTSFLAKNIQYF. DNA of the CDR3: TGTGCCAGCAGCTTAGTTCAGACCAGTTTCCTAGCCAAAAACATTCAGTACTTC.

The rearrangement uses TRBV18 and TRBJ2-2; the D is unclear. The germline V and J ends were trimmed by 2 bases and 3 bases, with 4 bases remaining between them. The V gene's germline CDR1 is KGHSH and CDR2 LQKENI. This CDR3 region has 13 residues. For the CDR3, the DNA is TGTGCCAGCTCACCAAGGGACACCGGGGAGCTGTTTTTT. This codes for CASSPRDTGELFF.

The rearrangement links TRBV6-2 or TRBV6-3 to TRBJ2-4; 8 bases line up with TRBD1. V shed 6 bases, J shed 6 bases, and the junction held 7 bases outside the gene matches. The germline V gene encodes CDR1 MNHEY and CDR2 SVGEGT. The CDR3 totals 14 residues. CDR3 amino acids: CASSTGTGLNIQYF. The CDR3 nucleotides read TGTGCCAGCAGCACCGGGACAGGCCTAAACATTCAGTACTTC.

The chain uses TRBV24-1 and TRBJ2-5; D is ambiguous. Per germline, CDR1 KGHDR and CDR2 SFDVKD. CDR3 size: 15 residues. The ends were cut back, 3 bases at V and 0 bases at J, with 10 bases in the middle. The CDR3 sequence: CATSDAGPYQETQYF. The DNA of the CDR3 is TGTGCCACCAGTGATGCAGGACCGTACCAAGAGACCCAGTACTTC.

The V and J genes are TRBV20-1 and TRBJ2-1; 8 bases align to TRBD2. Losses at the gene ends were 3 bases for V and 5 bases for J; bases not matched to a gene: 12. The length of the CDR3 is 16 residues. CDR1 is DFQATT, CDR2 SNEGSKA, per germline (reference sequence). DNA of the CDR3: TGCAGTGCTAGGCGCCCGGGCGGGGGGTTTGACAATGAGCAGTTCTTC. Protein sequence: CSARRPGGGFDNEQFF.

The CDR3 DNA reads TGCGCCAGCAGCCTCGGACTAGCGGGACTAATTTCCTACAATGAGCAGTTCTTC. It translates to CASSLGLAGLISYNEQFF. The chain employs TRBV4-1 and TRBJ2-1; the match to TRBD2 covers 12 bases. CDR1 is MGHRA, CDR2 YSYEKL, per germline. There are 18 residues in the CDR3. Trimming took 4 bases from V and 1 from J; bases not matched to a gene: 8.